Each of the 2 T cell receptor beta chains below was sequenced from the same sample in a study of blood T cell repertoires in COVID-19. The repertoire was sequenced with immunoSEQ multiplex PCR; TCRdb's copy has only in-frame clones and lacks some. This table has 120,000 or so clones, 76% appearing once. The sequenced material came from peripheral blood. These receptor sequences come from a woman aged 80 or over with acute or convalescent COVID-19.

This clone was seen a few times. The chain combines TRBV20-1 with TRBJ2-1; tentatively, D is TRBD2 (6 bases). Trimming stripped 3 bases from V and 9 bases from J, with 21 bases between. This CDR3 spans 15 amino acids. Germline V gene data show CDR1 as DFQATT and CDR2 as SNEGSKA (reference sequence). The CDR3 nucleotides are TGCAGTGCTAGTAAAGCTCTTCTGGGGGGTGGTGAGCAGTTCTTC. Amino acid sequence: CSASKALLGGGEQFF.

The sample holds one count of this clone. The gene calls are TRBV30 and TRBJ2-7, with 9 bases matching TRBD2. The germline gives CDR1 GTSNPN, CDR2 SVGIG (reference sequence). This CDR3 has 15 amino acids. The V and J ends lost 2 bases and 4 bases, in that order; junction bases with no gene match: 9. CDR3 sequence reads: CAWSPISGSRYEQYF. The CDR3 DNA reads TGTGCCTGGAGTCCGATTAGCGGGAGTCGATACGAGCAGTACTTC.